A single sample gave rise to the 9 T cell receptor beta chains below, sequenced in a study of T cell responses to AZD1222 COVID-19 vaccine. Assay: immunoSEQ multiplex PCR; the TCRdb copy retains only in-frame clones and omits some. Counted here are 150,000 or so clones, 92% occurring once; the ten biggest clones make up roughly 0.98%. Sequencing used peripheral blood, obtained 28 days after the second AZD1222 dose. The receptors were sampled from an adult who received the AZD1222 COVID-19 vaccine.

The chain is built from TRBV6-4 and TRBJ2-3, with 7 bases aligning to TRBD1. Germline CDR1 and CDR2: MRHNA and SNTAGT. This CDR3 contains 15 residues. V was clipped by 10 bases and J by 3 bases; unmatched bases: 13. This chain's CDR3 is CATRSGQGETDTQYF. Written as DNA, the CDR3 is TGTGCCACCCGATCCGGGCAGGGGGAGACAGATACGCAGTATTTT.

The chain is built from TRBV7-2 and TRBJ2-2; D possibly uses TRBD1 or TRBD2 (5 bases each). Germline V gives CDR1 SGHTA, CDR2 FQGNSA. The V end was cut by 10 bases, the J end by 0 bases, with 15 bases between. This CDR3 spans 15 amino acids. CDR3 loop: CATRLMGANTGELFF. CDR3 DNA sequence: TGTGCCACACGCCTGATGGGGGCGAACACCGGGGAGCTGTTTTTT.

The rearrangement uses TRBV19 and TRBJ2-5; 8 positions agree with TRBD1. Germline trimming cut 3 bases from V and 4 bases from J; bases unmatched to any gene: 4. The CDR3 extends over 14 amino acids. Germline V lookup: CDR1 LNHDA, CDR2 SQIVND (reference sequence). The CDR3 is CASSIGQGTETQYF. CDR3 coding DNA: TGTGCCAGTAGTATCGGACAGGGCACAGAGACCCAGTACTTC.

The chain combines TRBV11-1 with TRBJ1-1, with D tentatively TRBD1 (6 bases). The germline V gene encodes CDR1 SGHAT and CDR2 FQDESV (reference sequence). Trimming stripped 5 bases from V and 5 bases from J, with 12 bases between. CDR3 length: 13 amino acids. Here the CDR3 reads CASSASGVTEAFF. The CDR3 DNA reads as TGTGCCAGCAGCGCGTCAGGGGTGACTGAAGCTTTCTTT.

This clone was counted only a few times. This chain connects TRBV4-2 to TRBJ2-1; perhaps TRBD2 as D (6 bases). Germline V CDR1 and CDR2: LGHNA, YNFKEQ. This CDR3 region has 20 residues. With 1 base removed from V and 10 bases from J, the gap between germline ends came to 32 bases. The CDR3 region is CASSQGLADPSAIEGREQFF. As DNA, the CDR3 is TGTGCCAGCAGCCAAGGGTTAGCGGACCCTTCAGCGATTGAAGGCCGAGAGCAGTTCTTC.

The chain combines TRBV10-3 with TRBJ2-2, with D perhaps matching TRBD1 (6 bases). Germline CDR1 is ENHRY and CDR2 is SYGVKD. CDR3 length: 14 amino acids. Trimming removed 3 bases from V and 7 bases from J, with 12 bases in between. CDR3 in amino acids: CAISDVGAVGELFF. The CDR3 coding sequence is TGTGCCATCAGTGATGTGGGGGCGGTCGGGGAGCTGTTTTTT.

The chain is built from TRBV18 and TRBJ2-1, with TRBD1 matching over 8 bases. The germline CDR1 and CDR2 sequences are KGHSH and LQKENI. V dropped 0 bases and J dropped 7; count of bases not matched to a gene: 8. The CDR3 contains 16 residues. CDR3 nucleotides: TGTGCCAGCTCACCACCGTCCAGGGGGCTATGGAATGAGCAGTTCTTC. It is translated as CASSPPSRGLWNEQFF. Looking up the rest from reference TRBV18 and TRBJ2-1 gives the full variable domain: NAGVMQNPRHLVRRRGQEARLRCSPMKGHSHVYWYRQLPEEGLKFMVYLQKENIIDESGMPKERFSAEFPKEGPSILRIQQVVRGDSAAYFCASSPPSRGLWNEQFFGPGTRLTVL.

The CDR3 loop is CASSRRENQPQHF. Written as DNA, the CDR3 is TGCGCCAGCAGTCGGAGGGAAAATCAGCCCCAGCATTTT. J is TRBJ1-5 and V is TRBV4-1; D ambiguous. From germline, CDR1 is MGHRA and CDR2 YSYEKL. Trimming pared 6 bases from V and 4 bases from J, leaving 10 bases between. The CDR3 is 13 residues long.

In its sample, this clone was seen once. The chain links TRBV7-6 to TRBJ2-3, with a weak D call TRBD2 (7 bases). Germline CDR1 SGHVS, CDR2 FNYEAQ. The CDR3 extends over 15 amino acids. Deletions cut 0 bases from V and 5 bases from J, with 12 bases between. The CDR3 reads CASSLAGGRGDTQYF. The CDR3 DNA reads as TGTGCCAGCAGCTTAGCGGGGGGGCGAGGAGATACGCAGTATTTT.